The T cell receptor beta chain under discussion was sequenced for a study of T-cell reconstitution after alpha-beta-depleted transplantation in children. The TCRbeta library was prepared with unique molecular identifiers. Via MiXCR, TCRdb re-called the PCR reads, giving one row per CDR3 protein. This table holds about 190,000 distinct CDR3 sequences, roughly 7.5% found once. The junction had 7 bases not matched to a gene; V was cut back by 4 bases and J by 2 bases. The CDR3 loop spans 15 amino acids. From germline, CDR1 is MNHEY and CDR2 SMNVEV (reference sequence). The table lists this clonotype with many counts.

Here the sequenced sample was PBMCs from the stem cell graft donor, taken from the stem cell graft. The receptor was isolated from a human donor who donated a stem cell graft to a child with Wiskott-Aldrich syndrome. The chain carries TRBV27 and TRBJ2-5; TRBD1 matches 7 bases. DNA of the CDR3: TGTGCCAGCAGTTGGAACAGGGGTCCTCAAGAGACCCAGTACTTC. This translates into CASSWNRGPQETQYF.